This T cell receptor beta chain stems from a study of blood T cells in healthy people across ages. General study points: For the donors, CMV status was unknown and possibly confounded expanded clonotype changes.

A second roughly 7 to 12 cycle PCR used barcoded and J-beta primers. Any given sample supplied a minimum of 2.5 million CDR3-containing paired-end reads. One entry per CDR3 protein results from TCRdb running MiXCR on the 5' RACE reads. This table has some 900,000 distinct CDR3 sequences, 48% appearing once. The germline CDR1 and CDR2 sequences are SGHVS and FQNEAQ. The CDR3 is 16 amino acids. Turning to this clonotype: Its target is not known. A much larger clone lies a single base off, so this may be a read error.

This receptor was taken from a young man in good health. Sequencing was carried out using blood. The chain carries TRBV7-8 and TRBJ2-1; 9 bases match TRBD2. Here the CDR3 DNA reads TGTGCCAGCAGCTTAGGGGGTAGCGGGAGCTACAATGAGCAGTTATTC. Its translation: CASSLGGSGSYNEQLF. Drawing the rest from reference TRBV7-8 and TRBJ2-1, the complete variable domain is GAGVSQSPRYKVAKRGQDVALRCDPISGHVSLFWYQQALGQGPEFLTYFQNEAQLDKSGLPSDRFFAERPEGSVSTLKIQRTQQEDSAVYLCASSLGGSGSYNEQLFGPGTRLTVL.